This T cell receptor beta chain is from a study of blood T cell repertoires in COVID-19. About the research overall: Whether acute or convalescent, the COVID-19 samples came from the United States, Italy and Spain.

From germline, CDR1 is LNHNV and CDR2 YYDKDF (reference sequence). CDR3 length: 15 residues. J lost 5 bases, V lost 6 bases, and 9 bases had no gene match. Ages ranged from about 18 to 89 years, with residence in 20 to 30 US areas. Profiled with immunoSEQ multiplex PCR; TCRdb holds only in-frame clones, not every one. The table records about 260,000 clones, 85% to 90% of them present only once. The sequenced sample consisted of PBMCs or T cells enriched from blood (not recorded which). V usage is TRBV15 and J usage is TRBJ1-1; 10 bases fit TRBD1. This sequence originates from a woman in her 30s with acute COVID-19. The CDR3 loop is CATRKPGQGRTEAFF. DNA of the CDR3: TGTGCCACCAGGAAACCGGGACAGGGGCGAACTGAAGCTTTCTTT.